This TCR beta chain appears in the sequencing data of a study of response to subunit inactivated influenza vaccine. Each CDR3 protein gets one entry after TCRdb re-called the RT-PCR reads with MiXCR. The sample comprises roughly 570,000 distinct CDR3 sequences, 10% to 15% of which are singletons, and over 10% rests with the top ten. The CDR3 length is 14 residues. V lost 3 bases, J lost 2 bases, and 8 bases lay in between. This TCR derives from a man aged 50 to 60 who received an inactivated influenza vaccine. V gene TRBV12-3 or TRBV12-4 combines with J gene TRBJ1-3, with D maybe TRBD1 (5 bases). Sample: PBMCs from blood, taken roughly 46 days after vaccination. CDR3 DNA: TGTGCCAGCAGTTTGACAGTCCCTGGAAACACCATATATTTT. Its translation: CASSLTVPGNTIYF.